This T cell receptor beta chain stems from a study of T-cell memory formation after mild COVID-19. TCRdb passed the 5' RACE reads through MiXCR, listing each CDR3 protein once. The sample shows 550,000 to 700,000 distinct CDR3 sequences, roughly 17% of them seen only once. Trimming stripped 4 bases from V and 11 bases from J, with 12 bases between. The CDR3 has 12 residues. Germline V CDR1 and CDR2: MNHEY, SMNVEV (reference sequence). This TCR derives from an adult woman who had mild COVID-19 (a few samples of this study predate the infection). Cell type and time point are not known. The sample comprised PBMCs or a T cell subset sorted from them (not recorded which). This chain uses TRBV27 with TRBJ2-1; tentative D call: TRBD1 (5 bases). The CDR3 is CASSSSVGQQFF. For the CDR3, the DNA is TGTGCCAGCAGTTCCTCCGTGGGGCAGCAGTTCTTC.